Given below is one TCR beta chain in context. This sample was taken from a study of blood T cell repertoires in COVID-19. As for the study in general: Sites in the United States, Italy and Spain provided acute and convalescent COVID-19 samples. Sources were T cells, B-cell-depleted T cells, or PBMCs; the material itself was cDNA or gDNA.

V trimming: 2 bases; J trimming: 5 bases; junction bases outside the gene matches: 6. Germline CDR1 and CDR2: SGDLS and YYNGEE. The CDR3 runs to 15 residues. Source study methods: Scientists estimated how many nucleated cells there were by amplifying reference gene primers. Using immunoSEQ multiplex PCR, the repertoire was profiled, and TCRdb retains in-frame clones only, with some absent. V and J calls plus clone size are reproduced from that table; the DNA served to infer D and trimming. The sample lists approximately 220,000 clones, about 85% occurring once. Source material: peripheral blood. The sequence derives from a woman aged 55-70 years who had recovered from COVID-19. The chain recombines TRBV9 with TRBJ2-4, with TRBD2 identical over 8 bases. The CDR3 coding sequence is TGTGCCAGCAGCGTTAACGGGGGGGCCCAAAACATTCAGTACTTC. It translates to CASSVNGGAQNIQYF. Complete variable domain (other parts from reference TRBV9 and TRBJ2-4): DSGVTQTPKHLITATGQRVTLRCSPRSGDLSVYWYQQSLDQGLQFLIQYYNGEERAKGNILERFSAQQFPDLHSELNLSSLELGDSALYFCASSVNGGAQNIQYFGAGTRLSVL.